The following is a T cell receptor (beta chain) sequence with its context. It has no known antigen specificity. There are no base qualities to consult, and no much larger clone falls within one base. This record belongs to a study of technical replicates of blood from a few donors (dated by TCRdb to 2015 to 2018). The V end loses 4 bases and the J end loses 0 bases, and a stretch of 17 bases separates them. The CDR3 goes from the cysteine to the phenylalanine over 16 residues. Only the CDR3 portion is preserved as DNA: 48 bases, with reading frame beginning at the first base. The germline V gene sets CDR1 to SGDLS and CDR2 to YYNGEE. The method behind the library was the immunoSEQ multiplex PCR assay. TCRdb carries this immuneACCESS record with in-frame sequences only. Its versions omit some clonotypes, under half of them owing to an unresolved V gene in the studies checked, with the rest unexplained. Counted in this sample were approximately 59,000 clones; roughly 96% of them appeared once. Together, the top ten hold roughly 3.1% of the sample.

The chain was built from TRBV9 and TRBJ2-7; TRBD1 is a possible D gene, resting on 5 matching bases. The sequenced sample consisted of PBMCs. The sequence derives from a human donor in good health. Some clones in this sample may be carry-over from other donors' samples. The CDR3 reads as follows: CASSPVGQQSSYEQYF. The DNA reads TGTGCCAGCAGCCCAGTTGGACAACAGAGCTCCTACGAGCAGTACTTC.